Listed here are 3 T cell receptor beta chains from one sample, sequenced in a study of blood T cell repertoires in COVID-19. Some clones are missing from TCRdb's copy, which holds only in-frame ones; the method was immunoSEQ multiplex PCR. The repertoire holds some 42,000 clones, with about 85% as singletons. Source material: peripheral blood. The receptor source for this set is a man in his forties or fifties with active COVID-19.

This rearrangement joins TRBV6-2 or TRBV6-3 to TRBJ2-7; TRBD1 matches 7 bases. The CDR3 is 17 residues long. V shed 0 bases and J 2 bases; nucleotides not matched to a gene: 10. Germline CDR1 and CDR2: MNHEY and SVGEGT. CDR3 nucleotide sequence: TGTGCCAGCAGTTACTCGCCGGGCCAGGGGGTTCCCTACGAGCAGTACTTC. This translates into CASSYSPGQGVPYEQYF.

CDR3 amino acids: CASSSTNRTGRTDTQYF. The CDR3 DNA reads as TGTGCCAGCAGTTCTACCAACCGGACAGGGAGGACAGATACGCAGTATTTT. The chain recombines TRBV6-2 or TRBV6-3 with TRBJ2-3; 8 bases match TRBD1. This CDR3 spans 17 amino acids. Germline CDR1 and CDR2: MNHEY and SVGEGT. Trimming at V came to 4 bases and at J to 3 bases, leaving 12 bases not matched to a gene.

This clone was found once. V is TRBV2 and J is TRBJ1-4; 11 bases map to TRBD1. V shed 7 bases and J 7 bases; nucleotides not matched to a gene: 11. Germline CDR1 reads SNHLY; CDR2 reads FYNNEI. CDR3 length: 16 residues. DNA of the CDR3: TGTGCCAGCACCCGGACAGGGGGCGGGTTTGGTGAAAAACTGTTTTTT. Translated, it gives CASTRTGGGFGEKLFF.